What follows are 5 T cell receptor beta chains derived from one specimen sequenced in a study of T cells in Graves' hyperthyroidism and ophthalmopathy. There were TCR beta CDR3 regions amplified from RNA transcripts. TCR CDR3 underwent first-round RT-PCR with the HTBI primer set. Each CDR3 protein is one row after TCRdb ran MiXCR on the multiplex PCR reads. Here the sample spans roughly 240,000 distinct CDR3 sequences, about a sixth being singletons. The source material was blood. The receptors were gathered from a woman aged 18 to 35 with Graves' ophthalmopathy.

V is TRBV20-1 and J is TRBJ2-5; TRBD2 matches at 9 bases. V lost 0 bases to trimming and J lost 10 bases; unmatched junction nucleotides: 9. Looked up from germline, CDR1 is DFQATT and CDR2 is SNEGSKA (reference sequence). The CDR3 is 14 residues long. The CDR3 DNA follows: TGCAGTGCTAGAGATCATGGTAGCGGGGGCATCCAGTACTTC. Its protein is CSARDHGSGGIQYF.

This clonotype was counted many times. The chain joins TRBV30 to TRBJ2-3, with 7 bases matching TRBD2. CDR3 length: 14 residues. Germline CDR1 and CDR2: GTSNPN and SVGIG (reference sequence). Trimming took 4 bases from V and 4 from J; bases not matched to a gene: 8. CDR3 loop: CAWMGGGIADTQYF. CDR3 nucleotides: TGTGCCTGGATGGGGGGGGGAATCGCAGATACGCAGTATTTT.

The CDR3: CSASEQGVSGANVLTF. In DNA form, the CDR3 reads TGCAGTGCTAGCGAACAGGGGGTCTCTGGGGCCAACGTCCTGACTTTC. The chain couples TRBV20-1 to TRBJ2-6, with 8 bases matching TRBD1. Per the germline V gene, CDR1 is DFQATT and CDR2 is SNEGSKA (reference sequence). The CDR3 loop spans 16 amino acids. J lost 0 bases, V lost 3 bases, and 4 bases had no gene match.

This clonotype was observed many times. The chain links TRBV5-1 to TRBJ1-1; 11 nucleotides match TRBD1. This CDR3 spans 17 amino acids. J lost 6 bases, V lost 0 bases, and 10 bases had no gene match. Per the germline V gene, CDR1 is SGHRS and CDR2 is YFSETQ. The CDR3 sequence is CASSLGVGTGGLAEAFF. For the CDR3, the DNA is TGCGCCAGCAGCTTGGGGGTTGGGACAGGGGGGTTGGCTGAAGCTTTCTTT.

This clonotype came up many times. CDR3 DNA sequence: TGCAGTGCGTCCGGGGAGATGGGTGAGCAGTTCTTC. It codes for CSASGEMGEQFF. V usage is TRBV20-1 and J usage is TRBJ2-1; D is perhaps TRBD2 (5 bases). V was shortened by 6 bases and J by 9 bases, with 15 bases between the two germline ends. The CDR3 contains 12 residues. CDR1 DFQATT and CDR2 SNEGSKA come from the germline V gene (reference sequence).